The sequence of this TCR beta chain was determined in a study of Graves' ophthalmopathy and Graves' hyperthyroidism. Study-wide context: Peripheral blood sampling preceded any treatment and occurred at initial diagnosis.

Amplified material comprised TCR beta CDR3 regions derived from RNA transcripts. The workflow started with a first-round RT-PCR run with HTBI primers and then moved on to a second-round multiplex PCR. Via MiXCR, TCRdb re-called the multiplex PCR reads, giving one row per CDR3 protein. The sample includes some 410,000 distinct CDR3 sequences, under 25% of them seen just once. Exclusion covered patients with other autoimmune diseases or uncontrolled infections (as well as pregnancy or lactation). Clinical symptoms, serum thyroxine, TRAb, thyroid ultrasound and orbital computed tomography determined diagnosis. Per the germline V gene, CDR1 is GTSNPN and CDR2 is SVGIG (reference sequence). V shed 0 bases and J shed 4 bases, with 9 bases lying between them. This CDR3 has 13 residues. This clonotype was counted many times.

The TCR was taken from a woman between 18 and 29 years old with stable Graves' hyperthyroidism. The V and J genes are TRBV30 and TRBJ1-1; possible D gene TRBD1, 5 bases. The source material was peripheral blood. The DNA of the CDR3 is TGTGCCTGGAGTGTAGATAGGGGCACTGAAGCTTTCTTT. The encoded protein is CAWSVDRGTEAFF.